One and the same sample provided the 21 T cell receptor beta chains below, sequenced in a study of graft-versus-host responses after intestinal transplantation. Only in-frame clones appear in the TCRdb table, and some are missing; sequencing was by immunoSEQ multiplex PCR. Counted here are 80,000 to 95,000 clones, around 90% occurring once; the ten biggest clones make up roughly 5.5%. These receptors have no identified antigens. Sequencing was performed on unstimulated CD8+ T cells sorted from spleen or lymph node cells, taken before intestinal transplant. These receptors originate from a human donor who received an intestinal transplant.

This sequence joins TRBV10-3 and TRBJ1-2, with 10 bases lining up with TRBD1. The CDR3 has 19 residues. J gave up 4 bases and V 10 bases, and 24 bases lay outside the gene matches. CDR1 and CDR2 (germline): ENHRY, SYGVKD. The CDR3 reads CATAWDRGISIELGYGYTF. CDR3 sequence (DNA): TGTGCCACCGCGTGGGACAGGGGTATTTCTATCGAGTTGGGCTATGGCTACACCTTC.

The chain is built from TRBV4-2 and TRBJ1-2; D remains ambiguous. CDR3 length: 14 amino acids. Germline loops: CDR1 LGHNA, CDR2 YNFKEQ. Trimming took off 1 base at V and 0 bases at J, with 6 bases between the two ends. The DNA for the CDR3 is TGTGCCAGCAGCCAAGGGGCTGCTAACTATGGCTACACCTTC. It is translated as CASSQGAANYGYTF.

The chain couples TRBV4-1 to TRBJ2-1; D is undetermined. Germline V lookup: CDR1 MGHRA, CDR2 YSYEKL. V lost 2 bases and J lost 6, with 26 bases in between. This CDR3 has 19 residues. The CDR3, as DNA: TGCGCCAGCAGCCAATTTCCCCCCGAAACAGTACGATGGGGCAATGAGCAGTTCTTC. Translating gives CASSQFPPETVRWGNEQFF.

The chain employs TRBV11-2 and TRBJ1-1; D remains unclear. V lost 5 bases and J lost 7, with 11 bases in between. The CDR3 is 12 amino acids. Germline CDR1 reads SGHAT; CDR2 reads FQNNGV. The CDR3 spells CASSLQSREAFF. CDR3 nucleotides: TGTGCCAGCAGCCTACAAAGTCGTGAAGCTTTCTTT.

This chain joins TRBV7-9 and TRBJ1-1, with D hard to call. Germline V gene sequence: CDR1 SEHNR, CDR2 FQNEAQ (reference sequence). CDR3 length equals 13 residues. V dropped 5 bases and J dropped 2 bases, with 9 bases sitting between them. The DNA for the CDR3 is TGTGCCAGCAGCCCCCGGGGTAACACTGAAGCTTTCTTT. This translates into CASSPRGNTEAFF.

The chain combines TRBV10-1 with TRBJ2-2; D is ambiguous. The germline V gene has CDR1 WNHNN and CDR2 SYGVQD (reference sequence). The length of the CDR3 is 13 residues. V was shortened by 4 bases and J by 1 base, with 4 bases between the two germline ends. The CDR3 DNA reads as TGCGCCAGCAGTGCGGAGAACACCGGGGAGCTGTTTTTT. Translation gives CASSAENTGELFF.

This clone was recorded only once. A junction boundary mismatches the germline segment, possibly from a read error. The chain is built from TRBV27 and TRBJ2-2, with no clear D. The CDR3 extends over 13 amino acids. CDR1 MNHEY and CDR2 SMNVEV come from the germline V gene (reference sequence). CDR3 sequence: CSSSPTSIGELFF. CDR3 bases: TGTTCCAGCAGTCCAACTTCTATCGGGGAGCTGTTTTTT.

CDR3 protein: CASSLRPGTTYEQYF. CDR3 nucleotide sequence: TGCGCCAGCAGCTTGAGGCCCGGGACTACCTACGAGCAGTACTTC. The V gene is TRBV5-1, the J gene TRBJ2-7; TRBD2 matches at 7 bases. The CDR3 totals 15 residues. The V gene end was trimmed by 1 base and the J gene end by 2 bases; junction bases not matched to a gene: 6. Per the germline V gene, CDR1 is SGHRS and CDR2 is YFSETQ.

The chain employs TRBV7-9 and TRBJ1-1; 7 bases match TRBD1. CDR3 size: 14 residues. Germline loops: CDR1 SEHNR, CDR2 FQNEAQ (reference sequence). Germline trimming cut 6 bases from V and 1 base from J; bases unmatched to any gene: 5. The DNA of the CDR3 is TGTGCCAGCAGTCCCGACAGGGAGAACACTGAAGCTTTCTTT. The encoded protein is CASSPDRENTEAFF.

This chain joins TRBV21-1 and TRBJ1-6. TRBV21-1 is a pseudogene segment. This CDR3 has 15 residues. CDR3 sequence reads: CASTLIEPYNSPLHF. The CDR3 DNA follows: TGTGCCAGCACCCTCATCGAGCCCTATAATTCACCCCTCCACTTT.

J is TRBJ2-1 and V is TRBV5-1; no definite D call. Germline CDR1 SGHRS, CDR2 YFSETQ. V was clipped by 0 bases and J by 3 bases, with 25 bases between them. This CDR3 comprises 20 residues. In DNA, the CDR3 is TGCGCCAGCAGCTTGGCCTCGCTCCCATCCATTTTCGTATGCTACAATGAGCAGTTCTTC. Translating gives CASSLASLPSIFVCYNEQFF.

The chain recombines TRBV6-1 with TRBJ2-7; 9 positions match TRBD1. V lost 6 bases, J lost 0 bases, and 6 bases stayed unmatched. The CDR3 sequence is 15 residues long. Germline CDR1 and CDR2: MNHNS and SASEGT. The CDR3 coding sequence is TGTGCCAGCAGCACGGGGACAGGGAGCTCCTACGAGCAGTACTTC. This translates into CASSTGTGSSYEQYF.

CDR3 residues: CASSSPGQGIRGYTF. CDR3 coding DNA: TGTGCCAGCAGTTCTCCTGGACAGGGGATTCGCGGCTACACCTTC. This sequence joins TRBV27 and TRBJ1-2; 9 positions match TRBD1. In germline, CDR1 is MNHEY, CDR2 SMNVEV (reference sequence). V trimming: 4 bases; J trimming: 8 bases; junction bases outside the gene matches: 11. CDR3 length: 15 amino acids.

A single count supports this clone. The J gene is TRBJ1-1, the V gene TRBV5-6; D possibly corresponds to TRBD1 (6 bases). The CDR3 sequence is 13 residues long. CDR1 SGHDT and CDR2 YYEEEE come from the germline V gene. V was pared by 5 bases and J by 6 bases, with 14 bases between. This CDR3 reads CASSLQGTAEAFF. In nucleotides, the CDR3 is TGTGCCAGCAGTTTACAGGGTACTGCTGAAGCTTTCTTT. The whole variable domain, filled in from reference TRBV5-6 and TRBJ1-1, reads DAGVTQSPTHLIKTRGQQVTLRCSPKSGHDTVSWYQQALGQGPQFIFQYYEEEERQRGNFPDRFSGHQFPNYSSELNVNALLLGDSALYLCASSLQGTAEAFFGQGTRLTVV.

The chain's CDR3 is CASSQARGAPYEQYF. The CDR3 DNA is TGCGCCAGCAGCCAAGCCCGAGGGGCCCCCTACGAGCAGTACTTC. The chain joins TRBV4-1 to TRBJ2-7, with D perhaps given as TRBD1 or TRBD2 (5 bases each). The V and J ends lost 1 base and 2 bases respectively, with 12 bases between them. Germline values: CDR1 MGHRA, CDR2 YSYEKL. This CDR3 contains 15 residues.

V and J are TRBV6-6 and TRBJ2-7; 12 bases fit TRBD2. The CDR3 is 13 residues long. Germline V gene data show CDR1 as MNHNY and CDR2 as SVGAGI (reference sequence). The ends lost 8 bases at V and 7 bases at J; junction bases unmatched: 6. The CDR3 coding sequence is TGTGCCAGCGGGTGGACTAGCGGGAAAGAGCAGTACTTC. Translation gives CASGWTSGKEQYF.

This chain connects TRBV5-6 to TRBJ2-7; 9 bases line up with TRBD1. The CDR3 is made up of 15 amino acids. Trimming took 4 bases from V and 0 from J; bases not matched to a gene: 5. Germline V CDR1 and CDR2: SGHDT, YYEEEE. The CDR3 DNA sequence: TGTGCCAGCAGCGCATACAGGGGGCGCTCCTACGAGCAGTACTTC. Its translation: CASSAYRGRSYEQYF.

Only one count was recorded for this clone. The rearrangement links TRBV11-2 to TRBJ2-1; the D call may be TRBD1 or TRBD2 (5 bases each). Germline-derived CDR1 and CDR2 are SGHAT and FQNNGV. CDR3 length: 13 residues. V was trimmed by 5 bases and J by 4 bases, leaving 9 bases between them. CDR3 protein: CASSGGMYNEQFF. The CDR3 nucleotides read TGTGCCAGCAGCGGGGGAATGTACAATGAGCAGTTCTTC.

V and J are TRBV5-6 and TRBJ2-7, with D tentatively TRBD1 or TRBD2 (5 bases each). With 6 bases removed from V and 6 bases from J, the gap between germline ends came to 16 bases. CDR3 length: 13 residues. CDR1 SGHDT and CDR2 YYEEEE come from the germline V gene. Here the CDR3 DNA reads TGTGCCAGCACCTATGGGGACCAAACCGAGCAGTACTTC. Encoded protein: CASTYGDQTEQYF.

The chain is built from TRBV27 and TRBJ2-7, with 7 nucleotides matching TRBD2. V was clipped by 6 bases and J by 1 base; unmatched bases: 3. The CDR3 covers 13 residues. Germline V lookup: CDR1 MNHEY, CDR2 SMNVEV (reference sequence). The CDR3 sequence is CASSWGGSYEQYF. CDR3 bases: TGTGCCAGCAGCTGGGGGGGTTCCTACGAGCAGTACTTC.

This clone was detected only a few times. The V call is TRBV6-6, the J call TRBJ2-7, with TRBD1 matching over 7 bases. CDR3 length equals 11 residues. CDR1 and CDR2 from the germline V gene are MNHNY and SVGAGI (reference sequence). Losses at the gene ends were 8 bases for V and 6 bases for J; bases not matched to a gene: 4. CDR3 nucleotides: TGTGCCAGCGGTCAGGGGGTCGAGCAGTACTTC. This sequence encodes CASGQGVEQYF.